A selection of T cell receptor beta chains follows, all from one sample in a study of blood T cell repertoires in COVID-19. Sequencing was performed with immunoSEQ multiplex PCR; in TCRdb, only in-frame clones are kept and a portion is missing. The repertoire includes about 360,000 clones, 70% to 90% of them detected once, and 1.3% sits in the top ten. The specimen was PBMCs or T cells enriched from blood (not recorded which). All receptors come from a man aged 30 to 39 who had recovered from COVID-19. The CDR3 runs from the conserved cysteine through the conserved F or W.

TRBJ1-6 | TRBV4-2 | CASSQDGDRGRSPLHF
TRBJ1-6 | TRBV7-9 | CASSLASSGAPLHF
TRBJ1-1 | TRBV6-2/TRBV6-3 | CASSPPGQEAEAFF
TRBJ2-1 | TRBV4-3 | CASSHYSYNEQFF
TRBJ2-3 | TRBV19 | CASSETSGVVADTQYF
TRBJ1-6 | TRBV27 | CASSLGQRNSPLHF
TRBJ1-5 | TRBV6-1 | CASSEDRQGGQPQHF
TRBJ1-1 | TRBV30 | CAWSPGVNTEAFF
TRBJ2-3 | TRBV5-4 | CASTVVGTDTQYF
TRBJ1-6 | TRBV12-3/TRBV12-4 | CASSDRFSPLHF
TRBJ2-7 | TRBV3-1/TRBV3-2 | CASSSRLERGSYEQYF
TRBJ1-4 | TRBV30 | CACSGGKLFF
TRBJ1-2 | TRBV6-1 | CASSEMGLGYGYTF
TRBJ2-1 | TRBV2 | CASIMGGEINEQFF
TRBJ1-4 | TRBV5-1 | CASSRGTLSTNEKLFF
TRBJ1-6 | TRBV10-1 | CAIRRDSPLHF
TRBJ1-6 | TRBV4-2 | CASSLGIFPDSPLHF
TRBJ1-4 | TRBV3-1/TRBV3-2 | CASKAGTASNEKLFF
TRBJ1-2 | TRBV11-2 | CASSLDQDSRSNYGYTF
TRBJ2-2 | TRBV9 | CASTLGSTGGRGELFF
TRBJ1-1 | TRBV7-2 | CASSLTVDRVSFF
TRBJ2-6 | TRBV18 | CASSPPSSVSSGANVLTF
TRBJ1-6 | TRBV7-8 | CASSLGDTGSPLHF
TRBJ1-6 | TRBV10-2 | CASSESRGHSNSPLHF
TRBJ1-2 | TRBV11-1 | CASSPTQGHGIYGYTF
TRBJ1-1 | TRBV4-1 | CASSQKRMNTEAFF
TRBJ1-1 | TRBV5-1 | CASSFRQGKMNTEAFF
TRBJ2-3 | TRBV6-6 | CASSTGGITDTQYF
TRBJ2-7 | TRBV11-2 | CASSRQAARDEQYF
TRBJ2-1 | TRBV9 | CASSSGEILTDEQFF
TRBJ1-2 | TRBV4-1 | CASSQEIRTGGGYGYTF
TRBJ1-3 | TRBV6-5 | CASSSHPAANTIYF
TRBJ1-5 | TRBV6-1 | CASSEGSGGRQPQHF
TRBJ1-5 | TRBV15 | CATTPDRGHNQPQHF
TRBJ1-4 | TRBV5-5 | CASLDTGANEKLFF
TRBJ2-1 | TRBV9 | CASSVVGGQGNEQFF